This TCR beta chain was obtained from a study of blood T cell repertoires in COVID-19. The protocol was immunoSEQ multiplex PCR, while the TCRdb copy is restricted to in-frame clones and leaves out a portion. Of about 200,000 clones listed, about 95% are singletons. V lost 5 bases and J lost 7, with 11 bases in between. This CDR3 has 12 residues. This chain uses TRBV12-3 or TRBV12-4 with TRBJ1-1; D may be TRBD1 (6 bases). The TCR comes from a man aged 25 to 45 with COVID-19, enrolled during active disease. The specimen was peripheral blood. The CDR3 sequence: CASSPGQLEAFF. CDR3 DNA: TGTGCCAGCAGTCCCGGACAGCTTGAAGCTTTCTTT.